One sample yielded the 29 T cell receptor beta chains listed below, sequenced in a study of PD-1 blockade in classical Hodgkin lymphoma (dated by TCRdb to about 2020). Library generation was performed with the immunoSEQ multiplex PCR assay. TCRdb provides this immuneACCESS table in a form limited to in-frame rearrangements. Some clones are lacking; in checked studies, under half of them reflect an unresolved V gene, and why the rest are absent is not known. Counted in this sample were 21,000 or so clones; 70% to 85% of them appeared once. The ten largest account for roughly 40% of the sample. The meaning of the sample's time point label: cycle 2 day 1 (C2D1) of nivolumab. Relapse after autologous stem cell transplantation had occurred in all trial patients, and cohorts A, B and C were distinguished by prior brentuximab vedotin exposure. Sequencing used peripheral blood mononuclear cells (PBMCs), obtained before the second cycle of nivolumab. The receptor source for this set is a human donor with classical Hodgkin lymphoma.

V gene TRBV2 combines with J gene TRBJ2-7, with D unresolved. Trimming removed 3 bases at V and 6 bases at J, with 9 bases between. The CDR3 totals 12 residues. Germline CDR1 SNHLY, CDR2 FYNNEI. CDR3 nucleotides: TGTGCCAGCAGTGAGGGGAAGCGCGAGCAGTACTTC. This gives the protein CASSEGKREQYF.

This clone was counted only a few times. The chain joins TRBV28 to TRBJ1-2; 8 bases agree with TRBD1. CDR3 size: 15 residues. The germline V gene has CDR1 MDHEN and CDR2 SYDVKM. V shed 4 bases and J 4 bases; nucleotides not matched to a gene: 8. CDR3 sequence reads: CASSSPGQDIYGYTF. The CDR3 DNA sequence: TGTGCCAGCAGTTCCCCGGGACAGGACATCTATGGCTACACCTTC.

This clone is medium-sized by share. This chain connects TRBV6-1 to TRBJ2-2; 9 nucleotides match TRBD1. The CDR3 length is 15 residues. The V gene's germline CDR1 is MNHNS and CDR2 SASEGT. V dropped 7 bases and J dropped 6; count of bases not matched to a gene: 9. DNA for the CDR3: TGTGCCAGCACCCAACAGGGGGCTAGTGCCGGGGAGCTGTTTTTT. Its protein is CASTQQGASAGELFF.

This clone appeared once. In DNA form, the CDR3 reads TGTGCCAGCAGCACCCGACAGACTTATAATTCACCCCTCCACTTT. It translates to CASSTRQTYNSPLHF. The gene calls are TRBV7-2 and TRBJ1-6; possibly TRBD1 for D (5 bases). V was trimmed by 5 bases and J by 4 bases, leaving 12 bases between them. The germline gives CDR1 SGHTA, CDR2 FQGNSA. The CDR3 spans 15 residues.

This clone was detected only a few times. The sample holds other DNA sequences that translate to the same CDR3. The rearrangement joins TRBV7-2 to TRBJ2-7; D call uncertain. This CDR3 is built from 11 residues. Trimming cost V 5 bases and J 3 bases, with 5 bases left between them. Germline-derived CDR1 and CDR2 are SGHTA and FQGNSA. The DNA of the CDR3 is TGTGCCAGCAGCCCGAACTACGAGCAGTACTTC. This encodes CASSPNYEQYF.

The rearrangement uses TRBV9 and TRBJ2-7, with unresolved D. The CDR3 is made up of 15 amino acids. Germline-derived CDR1 and CDR2 are SGDLS and YYNGEE. Trimming pared 0 bases from V and 2 bases from J, leaving 12 bases between. Here the CDR3 reads CASSVGSGSPYEQYF. The CDR3, as DNA: TGTGCCAGCAGCGTAGGCTCCGGGTCCCCCTACGAGCAGTACTTC. Combining the CDR3 with reference TRBV9 and TRBJ2-7 gives the whole variable domain DSGVTQTPKHLITATGQRVTLRCSPRSGDLSVYWYQQSLDQGLQFLIQYYNGEERAKGNILERFSAQQFPDLHSELNLSSLELGDSALYFCASSVGSGSPYEQYFGPGTRLTVT.

V is TRBV7-9 and J is TRBJ2-7, with D perhaps matching TRBD1 (6 bases). Trimming left V 3 bases short and J 5 bases short, with 20 bases between. This CDR3 region has 16 residues. Germline values: CDR1 SEHNR, CDR2 FQNEAQ (reference sequence). CDR3 residues: CASSFGVRQGLDEQYF. The CDR3, as DNA: TGTGCCAGCAGCTTCGGGGTGAGGCAGGGGCTCGACGAGCAGTACTTC.

A few counts support this clone. The CDR3 spells CASSSGLAGAGVRDTQYF. The CDR3 coding sequence is TGTGCCAGCAGTTCTGGACTAGCGGGAGCGGGGGTGCGAGATACGCAGTATTTT. This chain links TRBV27 with TRBJ2-3, with 13 bases that match TRBD2. V was clipped by 4 bases and J by 5 bases; unmatched bases: 12. Looked up from germline, CDR1 is MNHEY and CDR2 is SMNVEV (reference sequence). The CDR3 contains 18 residues.

This clone was observed a single time. The chain is built from TRBV9 and TRBJ2-2, with TRBD1 matching over 8 bases. V was clipped by 4 bases and J by 5 bases; unmatched bases: 7. Germline CDR1 SGDLS, CDR2 YYNGEE. The CDR3 sequence is 15 residues long. The CDR3 loop reads CASSNRRGRTGELFF. CDR3 DNA: TGTGCCAGCAGCAACCGCAGGGGGCGGACCGGGGAGCTGTTTTTT.

With respect to this clone: The junction departs from germline at one end; a sequencing error may be responsible. The J gene is TRBJ1-2, the V gene TRBV6-5; a weak D match, TRBD1 (5 bases). CDR1 and CDR2 from the germline V gene are MNHEY and SVGAGI. This CDR3 is 16 amino acids long. In DNA, the CDR3 is TGTGCCAGCAGTTACTCCCCGGCCAGGGCTAAGTATGGCTACACCTTC. It translates to CASSYSPARAKYGYTF.

The chain combines TRBV6-1 with TRBJ1-3, with D unclear. Trimming stripped 8 bases from V and 0 bases from J, with 5 bases between. This CDR3 has 12 amino acids. The germline V gene has CDR1 MNHNS and CDR2 SASEGT. CDR3 nucleotides: TGTGCCAGCGGACTCTCTGGAAACACCATATATTTT. Its translation: CASGLSGNTIYF.

The V call is TRBV9, the J call TRBJ2-2; D gene uncertain. The V gene lost 3 bases and the J gene lost 7 bases, with 10 bases spanning the gap. The CDR3 extends over 13 amino acids. The germline V gene encodes CDR1 SGDLS and CDR2 YYNGEE. The CDR3 DNA is TGTGCCAGCAGCGGCAATCGTGGCGGGGAGCTGTTTTTT. This gives the protein CASSGNRGGELFF.

The chain combines TRBV7-9 with TRBJ1-2; perhaps TRBD1 as D (6 bases). The CDR3 consists of 12 residues. V was clipped by 1 base and J by 10 bases, with 10 bases between them. Germline lookup yields CDR1 SEHNR and CDR2 FQNEAQ (reference sequence). The CDR3 sequence is CASSLVDRNYTF. The DNA for the CDR3 is TGTGCCAGCAGCTTAGTCGACAGGAACTACACCTTC.

CDR3 in DNA: TGTGCCAGCAGCCCCATCGGACAGCAGCACGGGGAGCTGTTTTTT. Its protein product is CASSPIGQQHGELFF. The J gene is TRBJ2-2, the V gene TRBV9; a weak D match, TRBD1 (6 bases). V lost 4 bases to trimming and J lost 7 bases, with 17 bases between them. The V gene's germline CDR1 is SGDLS and CDR2 YYNGEE. This CDR3 is 15 amino acids long.

This rearrangement joins TRBV11-2 to TRBJ1-1; the D is unclear. Trimming took off 0 bases at V and 1 base at J, with 6 bases between the two ends. The CDR3 sequence is 14 residues long. Germline V gene sequence: CDR1 SGHAT, CDR2 FQNNGV. This CDR3 is CASSLDIANTEAFF. The CDR3 DNA sequence: TGTGCCAGCAGCTTAGATATTGCGAACACTGAAGCTTTCTTT.

The chain carries TRBV21-1 and TRBJ2-7; the table's D call, TRBD2, has no DNA check behind it. TRBV21-1 counts as a pseudogene. This CDR3 is built from 12 residues. CDR3 DNA: TGTGCCAGCAGCAAAGTATTGTGCGAGCAGTACTTC. Translated, it gives CASSKVLCEQYF.

This clone occurred a few times. The chain couples TRBV19 to TRBJ2-5; tentatively, D is TRBD2 (6 bases). Trimming took 3 bases from V and 5 from J, leaving 19 bases between them. Looked up from germline, CDR1 is LNHDA and CDR2 is SQIVND (reference sequence). The CDR3 loop spans 16 amino acids. The CDR3 region has the DNA TGTGCCAGTAGTATGGGGGGTGGGAGTCGCGGCGAGACCCAGTACTTC. Amino acids: CASSMGGGSRGETQYF.

This clone was detected a few times. The V call is TRBV5-1, the J call TRBJ1-4; no definite D call. Per the germline V gene, CDR1 is SGHRS and CDR2 is YFSETQ. The V end was cut by 5 bases, the J end by 0 bases, with 5 bases between. The CDR3 consists of 13 residues. As DNA, the CDR3 is TGCGCCAGCAGACAGACAACTAATGAAAAACTGTTTTTT. This gives the protein CASRQTTNEKLFF.

This clone came up a few times. V and J are TRBV18 and TRBJ1-1; D is possibly TRBD1 (5 bases). CDR1 and CDR2 from the germline V gene are KGHSH and LQKENI. V lost 2 bases and J lost 5, with 9 bases in between. This CDR3 has 13 residues. The CDR3 loop is CASSPGAGTEAFF. The DNA of the CDR3 is TGTGCCAGCTCACCAGGGGCGGGAACTGAAGCTTTCTTT. The variable domain in full, with the rest retrieved from reference TRBV18 and TRBJ1-1, is NAGVMQNPRHLVRRRGQEARLRCSPMKGHSHVYWYRQLPEEGLKFMVYLQKENIIDESGMPKERFSAEFPKEGPSILRIQQVVRGDSAAYFCASSPGAGTEAFFGQGTRLTVV.

The rearrangement joins TRBV7-8 to TRBJ2-5; no clear D. Trimming removed 0 bases from V and 5 bases from J, with 16 bases in between. The CDR3 is made up of 16 amino acids. Germline CDR1 is SGHVS and CDR2 is FQNEAQ. The CDR3 spells CASSLAASRAWETQYF. The CDR3 DNA reads as TGTGCCAGCAGCTTAGCTGCTTCTCGGGCTTGGGAGACCCAGTACTTC.

The chain combines TRBV19 with TRBJ2-1, with D unclear. CDR1 is LNHDA, CDR2 SQIVND, per germline (reference sequence). This CDR3 has 14 amino acids. V was cut by 2 bases and J by 7 bases, with 12 bases left in between. CDR3 amino acids: CASSIIISGNEQFF. CDR3 DNA sequence: TGTGCCAGTAGTATAATCATCTCTGGGAATGAGCAGTTCTTC.

The chain uses TRBV6-1 and TRBJ2-5; D is tentatively TRBD1 or TRBD2 (5 bases each). The CDR3 covers 12 residues. V was cut by 3 bases and J by 5 bases, with 7 bases left in between. Germline loops: CDR1 MNHNS, CDR2 SASEGT. Here the CDR3 reads CASSEWGETQYF. Written as DNA, the CDR3 is TGTGCCAGCAGTGAGTGGGGGGAGACCCAGTACTTC.

This rearrangement joins TRBV28 to TRBJ1-1; weak D call: TRBD1 (6 bases). Germline assignment: CDR1 MDHEN and CDR2 SYDVKM. This CDR3 contains 11 residues. V dropped 8 bases and J dropped 11 bases, with 15 bases sitting between them. This CDR3 reads CASQTGPVAFF. The CDR3 nucleotides read TGTGCCAGCCAGACAGGCCCGGTGGCTTTCTTT.

The V call is TRBV11-3, the J call TRBJ1-1; no reliable D call. V lost 1 base, J lost 11 bases, and 17 bases lay in between. CDR1 SGHNT and CDR2 YENEEA come from the germline V gene. The CDR3 runs to 14 residues. The CDR3 here is CASSLGRGAHAAFF. The CDR3 bases are TGTGCCAGCAGCTTAGGCCGCGGAGCCCACGCGGCTTTCTTT.

The chain joins TRBV6-1 to TRBJ1-4; possibly TRBD1 for D (6 bases). This CDR3 contains 12 residues. Trimming removed 4 bases at V and 8 bases at J, with 8 bases between. Looked up from germline, CDR1 is MNHNS and CDR2 is SASEGT. CDR3 coding DNA: TGTGCCAGCAGTGCAAGGGGGGAAAAACTGTTTTTT. Translating gives CASSARGEKLFF.

V is TRBV5-6 and J is TRBJ1-1; 7 nucleotides align to TRBD1. The trim removed 0 bases at V and 3 bases at J, leaving 5 bases unmatched. The CDR3 runs to 15 residues. Germline V CDR1 and CDR2: SGHDT, YYEEEE. CDR3 amino acids: CASSLESGGYTEAFF. In DNA, the CDR3 is TGTGCCAGCAGCTTGGAATCAGGGGGTTACACTGAAGCTTTCTTT.

CDR3 in DNA: TGTGCCAGTAGTACGACAGGGGACGGAAACACCATATATTTT. Translating gives CASSTTGDGNTIYF. This chain connects TRBV19 to TRBJ1-3; 8 bases align to TRBD1. Germline trimming cut 4 bases from V and 4 bases from J; bases unmatched to any gene: 3. The CDR3 covers 14 residues. Germline CDR1 and CDR2: LNHDA and SQIVND (reference sequence).

This clone was seen a single time. The chain carries TRBV6-5 and TRBJ2-3; D unclear. The ends were cut back, 7 bases at V and 2 bases at J, with 13 bases in the middle. The germline V gene has CDR1 MNHEY and CDR2 SVGAGI. The CDR3 is made up of 14 amino acids. The CDR3 sequence: CASTTPRDTDTQYF. In DNA, the CDR3 is TGTGCCAGCACTACTCCTAGGGACACAGATACGCAGTATTTT.

The chain couples TRBV19 to TRBJ1-5; D not resolved. The CDR3 is 14 amino acids. Germline values: CDR1 LNHDA, CDR2 SQIVND (reference sequence). V lost 5 bases and J 3 bases, leaving 11 bases between the germline ends. CDR3 sequence reads: CASSPRPLNQPQHF. The CDR3 DNA follows: TGTGCCAGTAGTCCCCGACCCCTCAATCAGCCCCAGCATTTT.